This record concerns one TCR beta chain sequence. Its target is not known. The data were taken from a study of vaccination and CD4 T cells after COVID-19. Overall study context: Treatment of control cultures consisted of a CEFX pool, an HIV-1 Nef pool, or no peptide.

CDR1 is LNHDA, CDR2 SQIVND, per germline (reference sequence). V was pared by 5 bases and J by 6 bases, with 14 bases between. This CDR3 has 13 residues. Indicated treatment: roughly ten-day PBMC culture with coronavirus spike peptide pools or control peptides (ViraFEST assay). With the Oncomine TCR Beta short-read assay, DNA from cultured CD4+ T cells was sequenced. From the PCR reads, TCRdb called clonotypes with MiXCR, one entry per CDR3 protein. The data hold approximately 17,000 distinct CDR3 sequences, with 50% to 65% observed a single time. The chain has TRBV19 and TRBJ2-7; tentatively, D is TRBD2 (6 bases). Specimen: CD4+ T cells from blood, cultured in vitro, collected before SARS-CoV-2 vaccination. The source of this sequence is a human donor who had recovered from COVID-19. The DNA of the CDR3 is TGTGCCAGTAGTGTAGGCAGGAGGGGCGAGCAGTACTTC. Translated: CASSVGRRGEQYF.